These T cell receptor beta chains were read from a single sample in a study of monozygotic twins with inflammatory bowel disease. TCRdb re-called the 5' RACE reads; every CDR3 protein appears as one record, without DNA. The table lists around 140,000 distinct CDR3 sequences. The source material was blood. Every receptor here comes from a human donor with ulcerative colitis or Crohn's disease, or a healthy co-twin of an affected twin (not recorded which). CDR3s include the opening cysteine and the closing phenylalanine or tryptophan.

J gene,V gene,CDR3 protein
TRBJ2-1,TRBV13,CASRRTSGRALDNEQFF
TRBJ2-5,TRBV7-7,CASSRGQAQYF
TRBJ2-1,TRBV7-3,CASSLKAGGGNEQFF
TRBJ2-3,TRBV7-9,CASSRTRSDTQYF
TRBJ1-5,TRBV11-2,CASSGGQVNQPQHF
TRBJ2-5,TRBV5-1,CASSSGLAGGRETQYF
TRBJ2-1,TRBV7-6,CASSSVPRDEQFF
TRBJ1-4,TRBV11-2,CASSSRTNRIEKLFF
TRBJ1-1,TRBV5-1,CASSLVTTAISLNTEAFF
TRBJ2-2,TRBV5-1,CASSQPGLNTGELFF
TRBJ2-1,TRBV7-6,CASSTLENEQFF
TRBJ1-2,TRBV20-1,CSARDRVGTIRGYTF
TRBJ2-1,TRBV13,CASSLEKGADEQFF
TRBJ2-5,TRBV20-1,CSARADGGVETQYF
TRBJ2-3,TRBV7-2,CASSSWRRGSTDTQYF
TRBJ2-7,TRBV5-1,CASSLGPSGPTPYEQYF
TRBJ2-1,TRBV9,CASSPSTSGGYNEQFF
TRBJ2-2,TRBV11-3,CASSLVRLAGGTGELFF
TRBJ2-2,TRBV14,CASSHLTLAAGELFF
TRBJ1-1,TRBV29-1,CSVKGWQGTTLNTEAFF
TRBJ1-5,TRBV14,CASSRGANQPQHF
TRBJ2-7,TRBV7-9,CASRRGSYEQYF
TRBJ1-1,TRBV19,CASSIDPDSDQAFF
TRBJ2-1,TRBV29-1,CSVHSGRLYNEQFF
TRBJ1-2,TRBV4-2,CASSQNNREFDGYTF
TRBJ1-6,TRBV12-3/TRBV12-4,CASTAAPNSPLHF
TRBJ2-6,TRBV20-1,CSAPGHLSGANVLTF
TRBJ2-2,TRBV5-1,CASSFQTNGASGELFF
TRBJ2-1,TRBV20-1,CSARAPLGLAGGRHNEQFF
TRBJ2-7,TRBV7-2,CASSRTSGRAESYEQYF
TRBJ2-7,TRBV5-1,CASSLAGLQKQYEQYF
TRBJ1-1,TRBV4-3,CASSRGGTNTEAFF
TRBJ2-3,TRBV7-3,CASSSGLAGSTGADTQYF
TRBJ2-7,TRBV28,CASRTLWDEQYF
TRBJ2-2,TRBV5-1,CASSHGTANTGELFF
TRBJ2-2,TRBV5-1,CATEGTGGTGELFF
TRBJ2-1,TRBV7-2,CASSLVVDTEQFF
TRBJ1-2,TRBV7-9,CASSLETDLSGYTF
TRBJ2-2,TRBV3-1,CASSQGGGELFF
TRBJ2-7,TRBV10-3,CAIRGQGLTYEQYF
TRBJ2-7,TRBV5-5,CASSRYPDSSSYEQYF
TRBJ1-5,TRBV27,CASSYLSADQKSNQPQHF
TRBJ1-6,TRBV28,CASSLTLSNSPLHF
TRBJ1-3,TRBV9,CASSTIDNSGNTIYF
TRBJ2-7,TRBV5-1,CASSVDRGLLDEQYF
TRBJ1-1,TRBV7-9,CASSQRQDDGAFF
TRBJ1-4,TRBV6-5,CASSYSFSRLSLEKLFF
TRBJ2-7,TRBV5-1,CASSFEGTYEQYF
TRBJ2-5,TRBV27,CASSQGGQGVQETQYF
TRBJ2-5,TRBV19,CASTPRGQETQYF
TRBJ2-7,TRBV28,CASGRAEDEQYF
TRBJ1-2,TRBV6-2/TRBV6-3,CASSYFRTGGNYGYTF
TRBJ2-1,TRBV12-3/TRBV12-4,CASSGGTGTYNEQFF
TRBJ2-5,TRBV4-2,CASSTSGAKETQYF
TRBJ2-3,TRBV5-1,CASSPDYQAQYF